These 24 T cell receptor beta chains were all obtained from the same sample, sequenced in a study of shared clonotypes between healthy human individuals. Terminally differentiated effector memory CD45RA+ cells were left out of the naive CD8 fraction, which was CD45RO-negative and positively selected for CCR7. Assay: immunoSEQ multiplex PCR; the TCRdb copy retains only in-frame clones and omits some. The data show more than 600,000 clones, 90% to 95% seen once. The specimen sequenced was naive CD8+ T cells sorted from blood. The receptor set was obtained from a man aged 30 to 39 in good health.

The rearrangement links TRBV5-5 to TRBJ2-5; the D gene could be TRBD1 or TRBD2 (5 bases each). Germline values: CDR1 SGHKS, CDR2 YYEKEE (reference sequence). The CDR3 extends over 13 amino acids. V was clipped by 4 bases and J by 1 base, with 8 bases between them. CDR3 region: CASSRDRQETQYF. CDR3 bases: TGTGCCAGCAGCCGGGACCGCCAAGAGACCCAGTACTTC. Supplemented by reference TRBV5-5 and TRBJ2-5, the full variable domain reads DAGVTQSPTHLIKTRGQQVTLRCSPISGHKSVSWYQQVLGQGPQFIFQYYEKEERGRGNFPDRFSARQFPNYSSELNVNALLLGDSALYLCASSRDRQETQYFGPGTRLLVL.

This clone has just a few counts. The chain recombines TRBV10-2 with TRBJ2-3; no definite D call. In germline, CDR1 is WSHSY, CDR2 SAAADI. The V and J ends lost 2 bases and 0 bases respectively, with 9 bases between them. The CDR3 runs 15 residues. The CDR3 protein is CASSERITSTDTQYF. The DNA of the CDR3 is TGCGCCAGCAGTGAGAGGATAACTAGCACAGATACGCAGTATTTT.

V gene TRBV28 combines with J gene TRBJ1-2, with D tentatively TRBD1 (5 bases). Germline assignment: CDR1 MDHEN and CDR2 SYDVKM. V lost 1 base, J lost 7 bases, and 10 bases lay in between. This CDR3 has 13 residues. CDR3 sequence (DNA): TGTGCCAGCAGTTTATCCTCAGGGCCTGGCTACACCTTC. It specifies CASSLSSGPGYTF.

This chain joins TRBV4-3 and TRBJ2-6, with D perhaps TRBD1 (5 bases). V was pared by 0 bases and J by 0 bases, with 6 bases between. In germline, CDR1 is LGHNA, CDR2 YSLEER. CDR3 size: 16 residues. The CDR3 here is CASSQEGLSGANVLTF. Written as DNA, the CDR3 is TGCGCCAGCAGCCAAGAGGGGCTCTCTGGGGCCAACGTCCTGACTTTC.

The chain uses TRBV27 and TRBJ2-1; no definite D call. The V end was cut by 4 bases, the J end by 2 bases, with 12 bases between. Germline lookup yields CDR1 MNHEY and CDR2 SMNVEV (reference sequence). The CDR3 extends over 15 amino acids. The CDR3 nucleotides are TGTGCCAGCAGTTCTCCCCCACTGCCCTACAATGAGCAGTTCTTC. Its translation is CASSSPPLPYNEQFF.

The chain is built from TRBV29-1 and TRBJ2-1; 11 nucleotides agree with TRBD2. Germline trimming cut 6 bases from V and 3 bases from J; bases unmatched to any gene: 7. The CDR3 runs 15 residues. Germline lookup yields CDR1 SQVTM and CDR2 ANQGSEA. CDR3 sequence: CSVQGLAGGYNEQFF. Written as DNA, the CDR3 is TGCAGCGTCCAAGGGCTAGCGGGAGGCTACAATGAGCAGTTCTTC.

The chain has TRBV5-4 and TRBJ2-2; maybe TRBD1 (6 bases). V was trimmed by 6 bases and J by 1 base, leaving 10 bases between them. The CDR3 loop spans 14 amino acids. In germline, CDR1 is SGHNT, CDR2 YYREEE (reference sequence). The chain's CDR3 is CASTLDRNTGELFF. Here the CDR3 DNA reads TGTGCCAGCACTCTGGACAGGAACACCGGGGAGCTGTTTTTT.

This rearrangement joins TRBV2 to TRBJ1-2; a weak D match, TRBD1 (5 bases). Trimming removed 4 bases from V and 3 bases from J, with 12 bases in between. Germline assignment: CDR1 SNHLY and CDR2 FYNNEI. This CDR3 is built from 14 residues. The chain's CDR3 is CASSAGTLYYGYTF. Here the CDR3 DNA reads TGTGCCAGCAGTGCGGGGACTCTGTACTATGGCTACACCTTC.

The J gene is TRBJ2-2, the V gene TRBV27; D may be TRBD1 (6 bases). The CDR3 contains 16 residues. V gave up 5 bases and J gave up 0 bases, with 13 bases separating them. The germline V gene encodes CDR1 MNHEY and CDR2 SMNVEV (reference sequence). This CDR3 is CASSKTQGPNTGELFF. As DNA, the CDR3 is TGTGCCAGCAGTAAAACACAGGGCCCGAACACCGGGGAGCTGTTTTTT.

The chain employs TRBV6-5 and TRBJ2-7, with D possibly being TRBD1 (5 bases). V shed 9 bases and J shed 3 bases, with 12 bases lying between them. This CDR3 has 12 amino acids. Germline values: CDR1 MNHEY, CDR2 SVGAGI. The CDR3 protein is CASGANGYEQYF. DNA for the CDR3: TGTGCCAGTGGGGCCAACGGCTACGAGCAGTACTTC.

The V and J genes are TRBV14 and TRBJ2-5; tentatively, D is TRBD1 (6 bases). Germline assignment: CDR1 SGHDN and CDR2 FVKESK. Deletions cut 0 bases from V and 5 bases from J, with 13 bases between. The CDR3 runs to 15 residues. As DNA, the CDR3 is TGTGCCAGCAGCCAAGAATCACAGGGTCGGGAGACCCAGTACTTC. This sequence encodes CASSQESQGRETQYF.

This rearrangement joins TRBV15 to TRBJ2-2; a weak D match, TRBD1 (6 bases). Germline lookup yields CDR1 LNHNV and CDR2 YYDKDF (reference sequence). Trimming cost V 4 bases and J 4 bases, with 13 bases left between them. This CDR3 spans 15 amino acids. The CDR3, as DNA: TGTGCCACCAGCATCGGCAGGGGCACCACCGGGGAGCTGTTTTTT. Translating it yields CATSIGRGTTGELFF.

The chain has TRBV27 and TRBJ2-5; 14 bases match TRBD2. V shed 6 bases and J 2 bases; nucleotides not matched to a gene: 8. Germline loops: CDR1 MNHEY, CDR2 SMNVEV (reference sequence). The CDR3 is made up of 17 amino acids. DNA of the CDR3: TGTGCCAGCAGCCCTCAGACTAGCGGGGGGGTACAAGAGACCCAGTACTTC. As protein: CASSPQTSGGVQETQYF.

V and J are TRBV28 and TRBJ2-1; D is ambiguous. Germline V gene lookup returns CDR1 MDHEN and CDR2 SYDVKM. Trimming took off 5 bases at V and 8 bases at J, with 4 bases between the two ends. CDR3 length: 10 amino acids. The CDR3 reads CASSNHEQFF. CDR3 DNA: TGTGCCAGCAGTAACCATGAGCAGTTCTTC.

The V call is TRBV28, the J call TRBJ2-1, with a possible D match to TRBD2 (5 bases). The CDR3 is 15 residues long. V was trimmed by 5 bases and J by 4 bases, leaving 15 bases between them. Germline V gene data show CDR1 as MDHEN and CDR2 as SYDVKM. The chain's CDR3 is CASSPRGARYNEQFF. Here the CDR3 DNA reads TGTGCCAGCAGTCCCCGGGGAGCGCGATACAATGAGCAGTTCTTC.

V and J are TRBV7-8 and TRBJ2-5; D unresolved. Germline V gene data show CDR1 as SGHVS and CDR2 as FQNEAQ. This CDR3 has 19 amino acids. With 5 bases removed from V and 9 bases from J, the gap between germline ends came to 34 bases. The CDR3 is CASSLGPSRRTPEGEAQYF. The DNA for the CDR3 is TGTGCCAGCAGCCTCGGTCCGTCCAGACGGACGCCCGAAGGTGAGGCCCAGTACTTC. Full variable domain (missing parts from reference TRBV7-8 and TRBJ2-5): GAGVSQSPRYKVAKRGQDVALRCDPISGHVSLFWYQQALGQGPEFLTYFQNEAQLDKSGLPSDRFFAERPEGSVSTLKIQRTQQEDSAVYLCASSLGPSRRTPEGEAQYFGPGTRLLVL.

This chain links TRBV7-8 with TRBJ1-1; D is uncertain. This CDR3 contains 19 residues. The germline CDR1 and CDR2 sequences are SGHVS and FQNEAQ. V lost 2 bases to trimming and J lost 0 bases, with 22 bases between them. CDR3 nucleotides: TGTGCCAGCAGCTTACCGCGGAACGGCAACCCTCTCATGAACACTGAAGCTTTCTTT. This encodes CASSLPRNGNPLMNTEAFF.

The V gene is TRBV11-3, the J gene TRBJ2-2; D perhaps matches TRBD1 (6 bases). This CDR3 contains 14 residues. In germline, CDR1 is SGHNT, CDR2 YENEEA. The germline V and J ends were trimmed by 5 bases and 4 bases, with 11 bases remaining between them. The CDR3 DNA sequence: TGTGCCAGCAGCGCGACAGGTTTCACCGGGGAGCTGTTTTTT. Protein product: CASSATGFTGELFF.

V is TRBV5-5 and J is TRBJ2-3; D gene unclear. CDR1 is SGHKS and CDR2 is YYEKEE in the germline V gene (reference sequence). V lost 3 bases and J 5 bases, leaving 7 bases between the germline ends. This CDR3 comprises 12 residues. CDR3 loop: CASSSAEDTQYF. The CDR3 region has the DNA TGTGCCAGCAGCTCCGCGGAAGATACGCAGTATTTT.

The CDR3 region has the DNA TGCAGCGTCGCCGGGACAGGGGGCGAGGGAGAGGGCTACACCTTC. Its translation is CSVAGTGGEGEGYTF. The chain links TRBV29-1 to TRBJ1-2; 12 bases match TRBD1. CDR3 length equals 15 residues. Germline-derived CDR1 and CDR2 are SQVTM and ANQGSEA. Unmatched junction bases numbered 13, after V lost 6 bases and J lost 8 bases.

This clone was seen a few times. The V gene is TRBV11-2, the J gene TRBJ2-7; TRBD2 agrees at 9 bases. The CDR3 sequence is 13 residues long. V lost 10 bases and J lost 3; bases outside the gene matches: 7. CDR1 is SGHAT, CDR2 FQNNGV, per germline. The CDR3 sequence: CATSSGRGYEQYF. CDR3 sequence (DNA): TGTGCCACCAGTAGCGGGAGAGGCTACGAGCAGTACTTC.

CDR3 loop: CASSHDRTIVRGVDAEAFF. In DNA, the CDR3 is TGCGCCAGCAGCCATGATCGGACAATTGTGAGGGGGGTAGACGCTGAAGCTTTCTTT. This chain links TRBV4-3 with TRBJ1-1; maybe TRBD1 (6 bases). In germline, CDR1 is LGHNA, CDR2 YSLEER. V lost 3 bases and J lost 6, with 29 bases in between. The CDR3 consists of 19 residues.

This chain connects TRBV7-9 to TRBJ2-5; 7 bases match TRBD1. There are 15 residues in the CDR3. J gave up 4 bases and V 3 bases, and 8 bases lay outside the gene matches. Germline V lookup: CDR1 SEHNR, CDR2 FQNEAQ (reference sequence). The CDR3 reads CASSFTRTGGETQYF. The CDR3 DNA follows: TGTGCCAGCAGCTTTACTCGGACAGGAGGAGAGACCCAGTACTTC. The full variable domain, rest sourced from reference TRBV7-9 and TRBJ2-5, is DTGVSQNPRHKITKRGQNVTFRCDPISEHNRLYWYRQTLGQGPEFLTYFQNEAQLEKSRLLSDRFSAERPKGSFSTLEIQRTEQGDSAMYLCASSFTRTGGETQYFGPGTRLLVL.

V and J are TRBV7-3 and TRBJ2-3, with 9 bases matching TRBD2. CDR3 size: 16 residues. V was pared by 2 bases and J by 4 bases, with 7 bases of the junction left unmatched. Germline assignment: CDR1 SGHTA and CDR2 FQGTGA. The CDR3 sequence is CASSLDLAGRADTQYF. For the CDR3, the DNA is TGTGCCAGCAGCTTAGATCTAGCGGGGAGGGCAGATACGCAGTATTTT.